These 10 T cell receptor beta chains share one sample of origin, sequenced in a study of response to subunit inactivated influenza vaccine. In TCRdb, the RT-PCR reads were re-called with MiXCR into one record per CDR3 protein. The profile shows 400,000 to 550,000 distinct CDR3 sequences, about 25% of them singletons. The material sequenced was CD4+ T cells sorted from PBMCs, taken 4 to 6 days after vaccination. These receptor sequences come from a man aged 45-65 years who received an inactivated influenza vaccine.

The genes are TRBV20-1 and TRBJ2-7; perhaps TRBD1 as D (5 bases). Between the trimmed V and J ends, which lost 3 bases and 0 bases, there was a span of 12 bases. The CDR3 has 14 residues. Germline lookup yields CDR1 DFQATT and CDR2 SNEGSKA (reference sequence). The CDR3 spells CSASRPGRSYEQYF. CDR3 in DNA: TGCAGTGCTAGTCGCCCAGGGCGCTCCTACGAGCAGTACTTC.

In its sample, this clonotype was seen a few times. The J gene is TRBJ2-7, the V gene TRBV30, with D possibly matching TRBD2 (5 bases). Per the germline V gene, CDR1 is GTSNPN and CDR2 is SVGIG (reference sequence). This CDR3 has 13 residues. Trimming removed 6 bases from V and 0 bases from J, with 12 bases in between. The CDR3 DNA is TGTGCCTGTTACCTCGGGAACTCCTACGAGCAGTACTTC. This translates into CACYLGNSYEQYF.

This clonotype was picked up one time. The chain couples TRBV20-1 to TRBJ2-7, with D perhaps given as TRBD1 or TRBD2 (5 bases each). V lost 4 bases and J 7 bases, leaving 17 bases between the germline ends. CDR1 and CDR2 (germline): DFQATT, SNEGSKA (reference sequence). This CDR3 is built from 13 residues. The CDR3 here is CSATNPPRGEQYF. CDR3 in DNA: TGCAGTGCTACCAACCCCCCGAGGGGAGAGCAGTACTTC.

This CDR3 is CASSTTSGYNEQFF. DNA for the CDR3: TGTGCCAGCAGCACGACTAGCGGGTACAATGAGCAGTTCTTC. This chain links TRBV5-5 with TRBJ2-1, with 10 bases lining up with TRBD2. The J segment lost 4 bases and the V segment lost 4 bases, leaving 2 bases of the junction unmatched. Germline V gives CDR1 SGHKS, CDR2 YYEKEE (reference sequence). The CDR3 has 14 amino acids.

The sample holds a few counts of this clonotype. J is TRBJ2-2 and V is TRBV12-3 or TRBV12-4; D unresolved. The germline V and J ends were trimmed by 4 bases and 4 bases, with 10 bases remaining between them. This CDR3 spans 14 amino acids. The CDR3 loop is CASSYRVGTGELFF. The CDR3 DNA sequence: TGTGCCAGCAGTTACAGAGTTGGCACCGGGGAGCTGTTTTTT.

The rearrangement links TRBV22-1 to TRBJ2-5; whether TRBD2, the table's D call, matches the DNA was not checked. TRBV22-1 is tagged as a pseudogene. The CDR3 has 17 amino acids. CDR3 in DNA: TGCTGTGCTAGAGCGCTCCGACTAGCGGAAGGACAAGAGACCCAGTACTTC. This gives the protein CCARALRLAEGQETQYF.

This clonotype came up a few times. CDR3 DNA: TGCAGCGTTGCTCAGAACACTGAAGCTTTCTTT. Translated: CSVAQNTEAFF. This chain links TRBV29-1 with TRBJ1-1; D is unclear. Germline lookup yields CDR1 SQVTM and CDR2 ANQGSEA. V shed 4 bases and J shed 1 base, with 4 bases lying between them. CDR3 size: 11 residues. The complete variable domain, with remaining parts taken from reference TRBV29-1 and TRBJ1-1, reads SAVISQKPSRDICQRGTSLTIQCQVDSQVTMMFWYRQQPGQSLTLIATANQGSEATYESGFVIDKFPISRPNLTFSTLTVSNMSPEDSSIYLCSVAQNTEAFFGQGTRLTVV.

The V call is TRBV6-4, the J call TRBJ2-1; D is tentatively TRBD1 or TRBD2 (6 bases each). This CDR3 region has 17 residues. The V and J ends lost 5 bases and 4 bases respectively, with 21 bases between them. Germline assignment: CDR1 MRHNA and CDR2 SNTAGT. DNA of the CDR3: TGTGCCAGCAGTTCGGGGGCTATCACCTTGGGATACAATGAGCAGTTCTTC. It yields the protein CASSSGAITLGYNEQFF.

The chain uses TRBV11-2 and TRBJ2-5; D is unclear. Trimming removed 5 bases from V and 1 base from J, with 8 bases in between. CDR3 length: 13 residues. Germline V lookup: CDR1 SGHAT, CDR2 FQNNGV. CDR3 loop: CASSQSVQETQYF. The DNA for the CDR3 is TGTGCCAGCAGCCAGTCCGTCCAAGAGACCCAGTACTTC.

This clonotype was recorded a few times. The CDR3 sequence is CARNSGRVNEQFF. The CDR3 DNA sequence: TGTGCCCGAAATAGCGGGAGAGTCAATGAGCAGTTCTTC. The chain employs TRBV30 and TRBJ2-1; 9 bases are a match to TRBD2. Germline V lookup: CDR1 GTSNPN, CDR2 SVGIG (reference sequence). This CDR3 has 13 amino acids. The V gene end was trimmed by 8 bases and the J gene end by 6 bases; junction bases not matched to a gene: 8.